This T cell receptor (beta chain) was documented in a study of CD8+CD57+ T cells in acquired aplastic anemia. Study information: Recorded DNA amounts for sorted CD4+ and CD8+ cells had an average of 3.2 ug.

The CDR3 consists of 12 residues. Trimming removed 1 base at V and 6 bases at J, with 6 bases between. Germline lookup yields CDR1 LNHNV and CDR2 YYDKDF (reference sequence). Before being chosen for sequencing, patients had shown CD8+CD57+ cell expansion by flow cytometry. With no exception, the patients had severe acquired aplastic anemia. Investigators profiled TCR beta VDJ and CDR3 from genomic DNA template. Using its own MiXCR run on the reads, TCRdb lists one record per CDR3 protein. The data contain 75,000 to 80,000 distinct CDR3 sequences, around 70% of them singletons. This clonotype came up a few times.

This sequence was found in a human donor with aplastic anemia. The genes are TRBV15 and TRBJ1-2; D not resolved. The specimen was sorted CD4+, CD8+, or CD8+CD57+ T cells (not recorded which) from PBMCs. The DNA for the CDR3 is TGTGCCACCAGCAGAGGGGGAGATGGCTACACCTTC. This sequence encodes CATSRGGDGYTF.